This entry lists 9 T cell receptor beta chains sequenced from one sample in a study of T cell responses to AZD1222 COVID-19 vaccine. TCRdb's table, derived via immunoSEQ multiplex PCR, lists solely in-frame clones and lacks some. The sample contains about 110,000 clones, around 85% of which appear only once. The sample here was peripheral blood, taken on day 0 of AZD1222 vaccination. The receptor set was obtained from an adult in good health.

The rearrangement links TRBV5-1 to TRBJ2-6; the D gene is possibly TRBD2 (7 bases). Germline CDR1 SGHRS, CDR2 YFSETQ. Trimming removed 4 bases at V and 0 bases at J, with 20 bases between. The CDR3 has 19 residues. The CDR3, as DNA: TGCGCCAGCAGCCCTTGGTCGATCGGGGGGCACTCTGGGGCCAACGTCCTGACTTTC. Protein: CASSPWSIGGHSGANVLTF.

V is TRBV7-3 and J is TRBJ1-1; D is unclear. CDR1 is SGHTA and CDR2 is FQGTGA in the germline V gene. The length of the CDR3 is 13 residues. Trimming stripped 5 bases from V and 0 bases from J, with 7 bases between. The CDR3 loop is CASSRKLNTEAFF. The CDR3 nucleotides are TGTGCCAGCAGCCGGAAATTGAACACTGAAGCTTTCTTT.

The chain combines TRBV6-5 with TRBJ2-7; 9 bases fit TRBD2. Germline V lookup: CDR1 MNHEY, CDR2 SVGAGI. This CDR3 has 13 residues. Trimming cost V 4 bases and J 3 bases; bases outside gene matches: 1. Written as DNA, the CDR3 is TGTGCCAGCAGTTTTAGCGGGGGCTACGAGCAGTACTTC. Protein sequence: CASSFSGGYEQYF.

The V call is TRBV4-1, the J call TRBJ1-1, with 8 bases aligning to TRBD1. The CDR3 length is 16 residues. Germline CDR1 reads MGHRA; CDR2 reads YSYEKL. The ends lost 1 base at V and 4 bases at J; junction bases unmatched: 8. CDR3 sequence reads: CASSQGVGQGATEAFF. CDR3 nucleotides: TGCGCCAGCAGCCAAGGCGTGGGGCAGGGGGCCACTGAAGCTTTCTTT.

The V and J genes are TRBV28 and TRBJ2-7, with D uncertain. Germline-derived CDR1 and CDR2 are MDHEN and SYDVKM. V lost 4 bases to trimming and J lost 4 bases, with 8 bases between them. The CDR3 contains 12 residues. CDR3 residues: CASSSLGYEQYF. Here the CDR3 DNA reads TGTGCCAGCAGTTCCTTGGGATACGAGCAGTACTTC.

This chain's CDR3 is CASRPQYEQYF. The CDR3 coding sequence is TGTGCAAGTCGCCCCCAGTACGAGCAGTACTTC. The chain joins TRBV12-2 to TRBJ2-7; TRBD1, as called in the table, went unchecked against the DNA. TRBV12-2 is a pseudogene. The CDR3 runs 11 residues.

V is TRBV7-8 and J is TRBJ1-2; no definite D call. Germline CDR1 reads SGHVS; CDR2 reads FQNEAQ. The V end lost 5 bases, the J end lost 8 bases, and 15 bases lay between the germline ends. There are 13 residues in the CDR3. The CDR3 is CASSVLGRRGYTF. The CDR3 nucleotides are TGTGCCAGCAGCGTCCTTGGGCGGAGGGGCTACACCTTC.

This rearrangement joins TRBV4-2 to TRBJ1-2; no reliable D call. The germline V and J ends were trimmed by 0 bases and 8 bases, with 10 bases remaining between them. Per the germline V gene, CDR1 is LGHNA and CDR2 is YNFKEQ. The CDR3 is 13 residues long. The CDR3 region is CASSQDVSRGYTF. The CDR3 region has the DNA TGTGCCAGCAGCCAAGATGTTTCCCGGGGCTACACCTTC.

The rearrangement joins TRBV28 to TRBJ1-6; D possibly corresponds to TRBD1 (5 bases). Germline V gene data show CDR1 as MDHEN and CDR2 as SYDVKM. With 6 bases removed from V and 4 bases from J, the gap between germline ends came to 10 bases. The CDR3 contains 14 residues. The chain's CDR3 is CASRPGGYNSPLHF. CDR3 DNA: TGTGCCAGCAGACCCGGGGGGTATAATTCACCCCTCCACTTT.